This T cell receptor (beta chain) was recovered during a study of T-cell reconstitution after alpha-beta-depleted transplantation in children. A TCRbeta library incorporating unique molecular identifiers was prepared. TCRdb itself ran the PCR reads through MiXCR, one entry per CDR3 protein. The sample lists 450,000 to 600,000 distinct CDR3 sequences, about 17% seen once, with more than 2.5% in the top ten. There are 16 residues in the CDR3. V was pared by 4 bases and J by 0 bases, with 7 bases of the junction left unmatched. CDR1 and CDR2 from the germline V gene are SGHRS and YFSETQ. The sequence derives from a human donor who donated a stem cell graft to a child with acute lymphoblastic leukemia. The sequencing here drew on PBMCs from the stem cell graft donor, taken from the stem cell graft. The rearrangement uses TRBV5-1 and TRBJ1-3, with 7 bases matching TRBD1. The CDR3 DNA reads TGCGCCAGCAGCCTGGCGGGACAGCTCTCTGGAAACACCATATATTTT. Translated: CASSLAGQLSGNTIYF. Using reference TRBV5-1 and TRBJ1-3 for the parts outside the CDR3, the full variable domain is KAGVTQTPRYLIKTRGQQVTLSCSPISGHRSVSWYQQTPGQGLQFLFEYFSETQRNKGNFPGRFSGRQFSNSRSEMNVSTLELGDSALYLCASSLAGQLSGNTIYFGEGSWLTVV.